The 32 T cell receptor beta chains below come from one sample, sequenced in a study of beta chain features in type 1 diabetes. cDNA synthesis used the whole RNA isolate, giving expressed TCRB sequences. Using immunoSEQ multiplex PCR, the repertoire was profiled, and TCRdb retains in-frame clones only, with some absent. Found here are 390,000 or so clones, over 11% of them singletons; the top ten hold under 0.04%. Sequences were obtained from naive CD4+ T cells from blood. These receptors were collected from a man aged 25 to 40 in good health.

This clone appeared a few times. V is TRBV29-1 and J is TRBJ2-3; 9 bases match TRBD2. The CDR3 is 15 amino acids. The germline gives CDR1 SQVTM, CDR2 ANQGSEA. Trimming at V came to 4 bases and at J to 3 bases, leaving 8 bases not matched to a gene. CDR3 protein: CSVAILAGRTDTQYF. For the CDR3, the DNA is TGCAGCGTTGCAATCCTAGCGGGGAGGACAGATACGCAGTATTTT.

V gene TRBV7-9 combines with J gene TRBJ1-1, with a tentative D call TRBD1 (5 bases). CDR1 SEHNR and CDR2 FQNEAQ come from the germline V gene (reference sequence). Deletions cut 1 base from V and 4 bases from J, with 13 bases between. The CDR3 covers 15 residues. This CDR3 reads CASSLESGSGTEAFF. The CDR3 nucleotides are TGTGCCAGCAGCTTAGAGTCAGGGTCGGGCACTGAAGCTTTCTTT.

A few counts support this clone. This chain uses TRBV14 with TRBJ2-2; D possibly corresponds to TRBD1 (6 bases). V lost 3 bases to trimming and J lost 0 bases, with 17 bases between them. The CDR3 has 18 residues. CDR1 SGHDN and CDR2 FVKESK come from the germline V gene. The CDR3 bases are TGTGCCAGCAGCCACAGAACCGGGACACGCACGAACACCGGGGAGCTGTTTTTT. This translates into CASSHRTGTRTNTGELFF.

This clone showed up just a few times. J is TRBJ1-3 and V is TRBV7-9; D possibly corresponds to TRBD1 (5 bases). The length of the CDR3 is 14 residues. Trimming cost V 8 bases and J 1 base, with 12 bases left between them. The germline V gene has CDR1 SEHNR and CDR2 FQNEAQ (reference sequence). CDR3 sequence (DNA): TGTGCCAGCGCTACCCCAGGGTCTGGAAACACCATATATTTT. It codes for CASATPGSGNTIYF.

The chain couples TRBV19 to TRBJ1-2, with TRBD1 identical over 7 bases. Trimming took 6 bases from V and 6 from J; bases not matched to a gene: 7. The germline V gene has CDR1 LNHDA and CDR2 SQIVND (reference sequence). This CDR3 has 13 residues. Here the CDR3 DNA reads TGTGCCAGTAGGTTGGACAGGACAAATGGCTACACCTTC. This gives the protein CASRLDRTNGYTF.

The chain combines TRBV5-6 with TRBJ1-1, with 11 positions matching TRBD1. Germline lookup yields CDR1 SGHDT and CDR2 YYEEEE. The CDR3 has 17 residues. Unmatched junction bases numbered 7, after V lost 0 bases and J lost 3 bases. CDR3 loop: CASSLDGQGAADTEAFF. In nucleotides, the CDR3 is TGTGCCAGCAGCTTGGATGGACAGGGGGCTGCGGACACTGAAGCTTTCTTT.

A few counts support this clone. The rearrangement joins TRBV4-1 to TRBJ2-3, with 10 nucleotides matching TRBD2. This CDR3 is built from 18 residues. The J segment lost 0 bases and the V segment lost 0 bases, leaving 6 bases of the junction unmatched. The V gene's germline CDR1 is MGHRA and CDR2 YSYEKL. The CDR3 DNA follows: TGCGCCAGCAGCCAAGATAGAGAGCGGGGGGGAAGCACAGATACGCAGTATTTT. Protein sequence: CASSQDRERGGSTDTQYF.

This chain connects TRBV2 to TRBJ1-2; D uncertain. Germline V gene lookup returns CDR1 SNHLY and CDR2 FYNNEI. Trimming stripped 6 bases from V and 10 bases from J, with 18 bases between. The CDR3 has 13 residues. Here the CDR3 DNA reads TGTGCCAGCAGGAGGGTAGGGTCCTTTTCCTACACCTTC. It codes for CASRRVGSFSYTF.

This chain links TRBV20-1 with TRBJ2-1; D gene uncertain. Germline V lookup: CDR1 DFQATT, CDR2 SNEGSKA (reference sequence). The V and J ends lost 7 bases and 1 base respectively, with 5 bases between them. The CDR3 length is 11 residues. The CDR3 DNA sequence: TGCAGTGGAGTTTCCTACAATGAGCAGTTCTTC. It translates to CSGVSYNEQFF.

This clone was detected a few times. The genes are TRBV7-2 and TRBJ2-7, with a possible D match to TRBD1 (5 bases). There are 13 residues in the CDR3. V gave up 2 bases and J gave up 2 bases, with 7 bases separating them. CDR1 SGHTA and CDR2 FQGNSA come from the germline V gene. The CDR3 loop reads CASSLTRAYEQYF. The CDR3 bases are TGTGCCAGCAGCTTAACCAGGGCCTACGAGCAGTACTTC.

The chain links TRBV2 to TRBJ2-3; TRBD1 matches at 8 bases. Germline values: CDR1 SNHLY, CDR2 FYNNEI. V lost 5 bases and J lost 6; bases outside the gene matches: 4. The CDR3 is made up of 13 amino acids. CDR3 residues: CASSSTGEDTQYF. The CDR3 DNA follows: TGTGCCAGCAGTTCGACAGGGGAGGATACGCAGTATTTT.

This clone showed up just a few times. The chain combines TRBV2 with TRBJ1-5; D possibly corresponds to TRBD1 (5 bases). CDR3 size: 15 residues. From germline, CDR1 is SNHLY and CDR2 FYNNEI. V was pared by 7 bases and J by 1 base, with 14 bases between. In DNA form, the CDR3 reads TGTGCCAGCATTCCTAGGGCAGGGAGCAATCAGCCCCAGCATTTT. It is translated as CASIPRAGSNQPQHF.

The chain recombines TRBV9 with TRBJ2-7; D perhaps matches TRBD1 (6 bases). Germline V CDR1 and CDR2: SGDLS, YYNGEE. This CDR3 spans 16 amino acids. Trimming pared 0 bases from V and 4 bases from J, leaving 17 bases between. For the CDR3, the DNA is TGTGCCAGCAGCGTAGGAGTCACAGGGACGGGATACGAGCAGTACTTC. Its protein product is CASSVGVTGTGYEQYF.

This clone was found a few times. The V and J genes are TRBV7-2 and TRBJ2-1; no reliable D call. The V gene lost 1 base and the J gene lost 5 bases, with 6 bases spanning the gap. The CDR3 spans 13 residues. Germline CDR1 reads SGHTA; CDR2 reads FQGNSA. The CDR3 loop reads CASSLVTDNEQFF. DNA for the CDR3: TGTGCCAGCAGCTTAGTTACGGACAATGAGCAGTTCTTC.

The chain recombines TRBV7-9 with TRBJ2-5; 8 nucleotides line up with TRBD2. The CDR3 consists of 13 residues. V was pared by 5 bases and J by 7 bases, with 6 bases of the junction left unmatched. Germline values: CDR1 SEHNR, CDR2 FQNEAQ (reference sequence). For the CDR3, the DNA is TGTGCCAGCAGCCCCGGGACTAGGGCGACCCAGTACTTC. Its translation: CASSPGTRATQYF. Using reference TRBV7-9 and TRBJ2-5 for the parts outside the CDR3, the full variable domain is DTGVSQNPRHKITKRGQNVTFRCDPISEHNRLYWYRQTLGQGPEFLTYFQNEAQLEKSRLLSDRFSAERPKGSFSTLEIQRTEQGDSAMYLCASSPGTRATQYFGPGTRLLVL.

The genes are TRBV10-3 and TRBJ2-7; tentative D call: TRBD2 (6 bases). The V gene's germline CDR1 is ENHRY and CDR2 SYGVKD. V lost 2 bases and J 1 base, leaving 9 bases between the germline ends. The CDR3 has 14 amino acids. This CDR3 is CAISEQDYSYEQYF. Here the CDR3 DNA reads TGTGCCATCAGTGAGCAGGACTATTCCTACGAGCAGTACTTC.

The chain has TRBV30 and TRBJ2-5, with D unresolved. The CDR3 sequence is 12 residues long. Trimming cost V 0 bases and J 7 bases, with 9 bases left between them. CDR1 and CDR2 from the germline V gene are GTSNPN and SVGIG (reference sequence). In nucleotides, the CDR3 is TGTGCCTGGAGTGTACTTAGGCCGACCCAGTACTTC. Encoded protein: CAWSVLRPTQYF.

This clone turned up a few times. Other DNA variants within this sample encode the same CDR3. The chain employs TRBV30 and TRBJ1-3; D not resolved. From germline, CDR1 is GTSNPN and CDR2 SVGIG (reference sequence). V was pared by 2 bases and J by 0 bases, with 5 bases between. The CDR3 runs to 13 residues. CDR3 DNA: TGTGCCTGGAGTTTCAGCTCTGGAAACACCATATATTTT. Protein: CAWSFSSGNTIYF.

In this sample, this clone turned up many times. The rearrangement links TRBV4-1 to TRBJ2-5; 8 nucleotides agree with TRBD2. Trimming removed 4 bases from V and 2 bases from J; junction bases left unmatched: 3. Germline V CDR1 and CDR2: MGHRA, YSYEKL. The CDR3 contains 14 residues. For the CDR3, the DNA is TGCGCCAGCAGCCTCGGGACTAGTCAAGAGACCCAGTACTTC. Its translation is CASSLGTSQETQYF.

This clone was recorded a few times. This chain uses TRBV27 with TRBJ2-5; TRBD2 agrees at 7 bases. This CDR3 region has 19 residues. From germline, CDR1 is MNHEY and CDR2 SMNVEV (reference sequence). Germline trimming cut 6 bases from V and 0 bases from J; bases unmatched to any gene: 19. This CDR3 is CASSDAAGRWRGNQETQYF. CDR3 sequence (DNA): TGTGCCAGCAGCGACGCCGCAGGGCGGTGGCGGGGGAACCAAGAGACCCAGTACTTC.

This chain's CDR3 is CASSHKDTQYF. CDR3 nucleotides: TGTGCCAGCAGCCACAAAGATACGCAGTATTTT. The V and J genes are TRBV14 and TRBJ2-3; D is ambiguous. The CDR3 extends over 11 amino acids. Trimming took off 3 bases at V and 5 bases at J, with 3 bases between the two ends. Germline V gene lookup returns CDR1 SGHDN and CDR2 FVKESK.

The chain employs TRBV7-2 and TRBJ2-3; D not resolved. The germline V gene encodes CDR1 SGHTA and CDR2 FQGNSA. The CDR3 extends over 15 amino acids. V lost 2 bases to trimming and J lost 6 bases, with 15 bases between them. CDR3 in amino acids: CASSLTGPSFDTQYF. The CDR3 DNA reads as TGTGCCAGCAGCTTAACCGGGCCCTCTTTCGATACGCAGTATTTT.

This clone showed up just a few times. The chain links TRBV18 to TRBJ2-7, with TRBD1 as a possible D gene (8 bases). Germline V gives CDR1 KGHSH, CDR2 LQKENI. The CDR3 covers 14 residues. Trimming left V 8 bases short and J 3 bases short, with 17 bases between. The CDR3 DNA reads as TGTGCCAGCCGACGGACAGGGAGGGACTACGAGCAGTACTTC. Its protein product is CASRRTGRDYEQYF.

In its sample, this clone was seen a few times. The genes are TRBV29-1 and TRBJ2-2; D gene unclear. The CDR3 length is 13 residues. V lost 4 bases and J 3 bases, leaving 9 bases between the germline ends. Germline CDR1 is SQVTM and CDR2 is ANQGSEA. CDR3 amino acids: CSVGLTYTGELFF. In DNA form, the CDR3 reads TGCAGCGTTGGATTGACGTACACCGGGGAGCTGTTTTTT.

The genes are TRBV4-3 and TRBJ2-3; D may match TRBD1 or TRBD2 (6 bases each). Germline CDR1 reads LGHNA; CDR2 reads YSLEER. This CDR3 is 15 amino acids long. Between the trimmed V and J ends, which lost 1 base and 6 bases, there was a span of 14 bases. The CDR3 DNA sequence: TGCGCCAGCAGCCAAGGACACGGGGGCGGGGATACGCAGTATTTT. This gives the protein CASSQGHGGGDTQYF.

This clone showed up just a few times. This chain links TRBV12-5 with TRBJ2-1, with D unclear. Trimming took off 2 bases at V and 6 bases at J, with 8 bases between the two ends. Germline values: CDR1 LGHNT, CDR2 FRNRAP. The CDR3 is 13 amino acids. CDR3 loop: CASGLPNSNEQFF. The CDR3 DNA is TGTGCTAGTGGTTTGCCTAATAGCAATGAGCAGTTCTTC.

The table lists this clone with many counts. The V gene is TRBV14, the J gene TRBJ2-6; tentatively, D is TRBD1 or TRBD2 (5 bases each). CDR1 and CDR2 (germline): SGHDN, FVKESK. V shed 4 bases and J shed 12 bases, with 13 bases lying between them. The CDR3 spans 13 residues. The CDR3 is CASSPRGVSVLTF. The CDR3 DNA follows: TGTGCCAGCAGCCCACGAGGGGTGAGCGTCCTGACTTTC. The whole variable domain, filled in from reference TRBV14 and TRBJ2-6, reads EAGVTQFPSHSVIEKGQTVTLRCDPISGHDNLYWYRRVMGKEIKFLLHFVKESKQDESGMPNNRFLAERTGGTYSTLKVQPAELEDSGVYFCASSPRGVSVLTFGAGSRLTVL.

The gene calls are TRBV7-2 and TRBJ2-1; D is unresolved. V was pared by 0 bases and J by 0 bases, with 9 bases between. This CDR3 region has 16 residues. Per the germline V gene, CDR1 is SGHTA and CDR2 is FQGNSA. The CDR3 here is CASSLAGINSYNEQFF. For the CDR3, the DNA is TGTGCCAGCAGCTTAGCGGGAATTAACTCCTACAATGAGCAGTTCTTC.

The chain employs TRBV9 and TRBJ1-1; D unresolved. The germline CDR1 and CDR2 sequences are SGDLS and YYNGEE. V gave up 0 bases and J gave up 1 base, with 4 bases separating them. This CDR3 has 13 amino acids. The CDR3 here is CASSVVSNTEAFF. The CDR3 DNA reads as TGTGCCAGCAGCGTAGTCTCGAACACTGAAGCTTTCTTT.

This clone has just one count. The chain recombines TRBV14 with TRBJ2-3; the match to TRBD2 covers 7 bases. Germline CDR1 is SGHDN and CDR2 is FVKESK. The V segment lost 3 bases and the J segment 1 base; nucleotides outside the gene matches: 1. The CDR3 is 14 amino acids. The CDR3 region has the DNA TGTGCCAGCAGCCATCTAGCGGGCACAGATACGCAGTATTTT. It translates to CASSHLAGTDTQYF.

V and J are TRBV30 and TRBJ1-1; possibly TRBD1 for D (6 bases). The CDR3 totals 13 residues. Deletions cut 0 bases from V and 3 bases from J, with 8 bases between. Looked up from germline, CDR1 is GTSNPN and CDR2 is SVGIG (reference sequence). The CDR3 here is CAWSVNRDTEAFF. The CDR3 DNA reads TGTGCCTGGAGTGTCAACAGGGACACTGAAGCTTTCTTT.

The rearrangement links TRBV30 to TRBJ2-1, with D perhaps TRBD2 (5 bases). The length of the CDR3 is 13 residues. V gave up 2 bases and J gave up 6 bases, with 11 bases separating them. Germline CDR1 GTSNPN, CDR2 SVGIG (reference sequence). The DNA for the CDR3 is TGTGCCTGGAGTCCACAACTAGGCAATGAGCAGTTCTTC. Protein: CAWSPQLGNEQFF.